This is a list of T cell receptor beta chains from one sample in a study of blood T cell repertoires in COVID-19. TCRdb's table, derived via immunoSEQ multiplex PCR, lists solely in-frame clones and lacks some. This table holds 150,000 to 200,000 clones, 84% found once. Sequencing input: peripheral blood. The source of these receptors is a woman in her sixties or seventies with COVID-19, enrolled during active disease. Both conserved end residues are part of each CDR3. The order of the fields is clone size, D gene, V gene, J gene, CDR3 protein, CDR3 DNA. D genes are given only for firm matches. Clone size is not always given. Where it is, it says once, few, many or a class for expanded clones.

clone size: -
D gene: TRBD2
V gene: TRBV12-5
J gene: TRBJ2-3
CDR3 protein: CASGLLIAGVGDTQYF
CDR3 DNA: TGTGCTAGTGGTTTGTTAATAGCGGGGGTGGGAGATACGCAGTATTTT

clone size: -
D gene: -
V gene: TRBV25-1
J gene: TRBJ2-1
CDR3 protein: CATEQMIGEQFF
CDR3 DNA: TGTGCCACCGAACAGATGATCGGTGAGCAGTTCTTC

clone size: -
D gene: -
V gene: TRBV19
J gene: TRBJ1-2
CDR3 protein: CASSFGDRRYGYTF
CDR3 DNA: TGTGCCAGTAGTTTCGGAGACAGACGCTATGGCTACACCTTC

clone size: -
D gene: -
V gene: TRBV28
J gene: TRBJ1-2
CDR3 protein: CASSRMTGANYGYTF
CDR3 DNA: TGTGCCAGCAGTCGAATGACGGGGGCTAACTATGGCTACACCTTC

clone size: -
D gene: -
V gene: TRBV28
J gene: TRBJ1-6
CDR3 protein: CASLTGDGSPLHF
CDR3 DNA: TGTGCCAGCCTAACTGGAGATGGTTCACCCCTCCACTTT

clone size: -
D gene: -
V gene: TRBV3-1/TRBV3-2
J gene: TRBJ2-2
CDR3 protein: CASSQAEPAGRPGELFF
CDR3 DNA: TGTGCCAGCAGCCAAGCCGAGCCAGCGGGTAGGCCCGGGGAGCTGTTTTTT

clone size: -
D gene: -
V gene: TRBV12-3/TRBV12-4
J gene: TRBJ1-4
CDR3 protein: CASSLQSNEKLFF
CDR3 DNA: TGTGCCAGCAGTCTACAGTCTAATGAAAAACTGTTTTTT

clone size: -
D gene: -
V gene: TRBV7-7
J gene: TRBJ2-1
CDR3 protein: CASSPQGLSYNEQFF
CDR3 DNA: TGTGCCAGCAGCCCACAGGGCCTCTCCTACAATGAGCAGTTCTTC

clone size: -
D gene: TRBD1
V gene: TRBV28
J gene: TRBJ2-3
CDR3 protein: CASSSADIVQGDTQYF
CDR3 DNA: TGTGCCAGCAGTTCCGCGGACATCGTACAGGGGGATACGCAGTATTTT

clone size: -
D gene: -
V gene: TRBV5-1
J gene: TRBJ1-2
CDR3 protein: CASSLRGISYGYTF
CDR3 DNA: TGCGCCAGCAGCTTGAGAGGGATAAGCTATGGCTACACCTTC

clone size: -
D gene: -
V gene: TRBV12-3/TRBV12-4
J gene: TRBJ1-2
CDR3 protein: CASSPTPNYGYTF
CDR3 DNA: TGTGCCAGCAGCCCGACACCAAACTATGGCTACACCTTC

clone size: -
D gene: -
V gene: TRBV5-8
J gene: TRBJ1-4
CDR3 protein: CASTGGIEKLFF
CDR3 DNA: TGTGCCAGCACGGGGGGGATTGAAAAACTGTTTTTT

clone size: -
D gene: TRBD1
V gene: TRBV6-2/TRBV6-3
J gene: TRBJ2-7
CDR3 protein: CASSWTGAAEQYF
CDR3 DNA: TGTGCCAGCAGTTGGACAGGGGCGGCCGAGCAGTACTTC

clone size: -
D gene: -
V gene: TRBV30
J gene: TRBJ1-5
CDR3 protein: CAWSPLGEGKSQPQHF
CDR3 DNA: TGTGCCTGGAGCCCCCTCGGGGAGGGTAAGAGTCAGCCCCAGCATTTT

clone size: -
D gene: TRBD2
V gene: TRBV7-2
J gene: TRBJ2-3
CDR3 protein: CASSTLTSGGQYF
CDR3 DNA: TGTGCCAGCAGCACCCTAACTAGCGGGGGGCAGTATTTT

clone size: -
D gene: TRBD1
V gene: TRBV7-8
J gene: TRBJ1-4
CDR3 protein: CASSSHRTGKLFF
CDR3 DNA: TGTGCCAGCAGCTCCCATAGGACAGGAAAACTGTTTTTT

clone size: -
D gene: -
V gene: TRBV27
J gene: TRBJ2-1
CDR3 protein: CASSLDNNEQFF
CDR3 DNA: TGTGCCAGCAGCCTCGACAACAATGAGCAGTTCTTC

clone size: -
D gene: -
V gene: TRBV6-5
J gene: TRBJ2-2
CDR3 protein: CASSTREYTGELFF
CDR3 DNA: TGTGCCAGCAGTACAAGGGAGTACACCGGGGAGCTGTTTTTT

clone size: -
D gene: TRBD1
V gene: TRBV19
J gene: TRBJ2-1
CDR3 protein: CASSRTTGRLSYNEQFF
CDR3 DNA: TGTGCCAGTAGCAGAACGACAGGGAGACTCAGCTACAATGAGCAGTTCTTC

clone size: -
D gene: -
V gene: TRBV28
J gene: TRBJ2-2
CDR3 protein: CASRTARAAGELFF
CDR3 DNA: TGTGCCAGCAGAACCGCGAGGGCAGCCGGGGAGCTGTTTTTT

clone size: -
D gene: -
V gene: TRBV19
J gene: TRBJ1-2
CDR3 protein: CASSQQGIDGYTF
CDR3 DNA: TGTGCCAGTAGCCAACAGGGCATCGATGGCTACACCTTC

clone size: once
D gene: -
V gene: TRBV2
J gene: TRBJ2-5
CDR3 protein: CASSLEDWLYQETQYF
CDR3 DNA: TGTGCCAGCAGTCTAGAGGACTGGTTGTACCAAGAGACCCAGTACTTC

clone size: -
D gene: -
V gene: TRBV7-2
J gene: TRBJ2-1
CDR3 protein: CASSPDWGSSYNEQFF
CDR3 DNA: TGTGCCAGCAGTCCCGACTGGGGCTCCTCCTACAATGAGCAGTTCTTC

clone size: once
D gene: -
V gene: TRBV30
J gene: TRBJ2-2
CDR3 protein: CAWSRVTGGELFF
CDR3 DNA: TGTGCCTGGAGCAGGGTAACGGGCGGGGAGCTGTTTTTT

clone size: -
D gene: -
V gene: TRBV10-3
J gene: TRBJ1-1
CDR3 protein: CAISEQVNTEAFF
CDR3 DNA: TGTGCCATCAGTGAACAGGTGAACACTGAAGCTTTCTTT

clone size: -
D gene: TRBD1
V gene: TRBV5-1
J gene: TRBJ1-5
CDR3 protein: CASSLGQGSQPQHF
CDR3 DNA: TGCGCCAGCAGCCTGGGACAGGGGTCTCAGCCCCAGCATTTT

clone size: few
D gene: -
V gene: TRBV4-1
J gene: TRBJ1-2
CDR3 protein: CASSPAINSNYGYTF
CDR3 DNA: TGCGCCAGCAGCCCCGCCATTAACAGTAACTATGGCTACACCTTC

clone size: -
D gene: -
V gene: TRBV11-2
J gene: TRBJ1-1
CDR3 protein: CASSPIAFF
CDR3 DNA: TGTGCCAGCAGCCCCATAGCTTTCTTT

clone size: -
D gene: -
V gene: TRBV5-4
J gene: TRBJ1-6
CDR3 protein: CASSYREGNSPLHF
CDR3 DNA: TGTGCCAGCAGCTACAGGGAGGGTAATTCACCCCTCCACTTT